Listed below are T cell receptor beta chains from one sample, sequenced in a study of blood T cell repertoires in COVID-19. The repertoire was sequenced with immunoSEQ multiplex PCR; TCRdb's copy has only in-frame clones and lacks some. The profile shows about 220,000 clones, 85% to 90% of them singletons. The sample consisted of PBMCs or T cells enriched from blood (not recorded which). Receptors were obtained from a man between 25 and 39 years old who had been exposed to COVID-19. Both conserved end residues are part of each CDR3. Fields, in order: J gene, V gene, clone size, D gene, CDR3 DNA, CDR3 protein. D genes are given only for firm matches. Clone size appears in some rows only: once, few, many, or a class for an expanded clone.

TRBJ1-2 | TRBV14 | - | - | TGTGCCAGCAGCCCCTATCTTCGGCGGGGCTACACCTTC | CASSPYLRRGYTF
TRBJ1-1 | TRBV20-1 | - | - | TGCAGTGCTAGAGGCAGGGAAGCTTTCTTT | CSARGREAFF
TRBJ2-2 | TRBV19 | - | - | TGTGCCAGTATGGAGAGGTCGGACACCGGGGAGCTGTTTTTT | CASMERSDTGELFF
TRBJ1-2 | TRBV30 | - | - | TGTGCCTGGACTCTCGCGCAGGGATATAGCTATGGCTACACCTTC | CAWTLAQGYSYGYTF
TRBJ1-1 | TRBV19 | - | TRBD1 | TGTGCCAGTACCCTTCCGGACAGGGGTAGGGGGACTGAAGCTTTCTTT | CASTLPDRGRGTEAFF
TRBJ2-5 | TRBV19 | - | - | TGTGCCAGTAAGGAGCGGACTTCACAAGAGACCCAGTACTTC | CASKERTSQETQYF
TRBJ2-7 | TRBV5-4 | - | - | TGTGCCAGCAGCTCGAGAACTAGCCCCTACGAGCAGTACTTC | CASSSRTSPYEQYF
TRBJ2-6 | TRBV6-4 | few | - | TGTGCCAGCGGTGAGGAGGGAACTGGGGCCAACGTCCTGACTTTC | CASGEEGTGANVLTF
TRBJ2-7 | TRBV4-3 | - | TRBD2 | TGCGCCAGCAGCCAGGGGGGGACTATGGACGAGCAGTACTTC | CASSQGGTMDEQYF
TRBJ1-2 | TRBV2 | - | - | TGTGCCAGCACCCACCGGGACTCAATTACTAACTATGGCTACACCTTC | CASTHRDSITNYGYTF
TRBJ2-5 | TRBV4-1 | many | - | TGCGCCAGCAGCCAAGATCGAACAGGGTGGGAGACCCAGTACTTC | CASSQDRTGWETQYF
TRBJ2-2 | TRBV13 | - | TRBD2 | TGTGCCAGCAGCTCTGGCGGGGGGACAACCACCGGGGAGCTGTTTTTT | CASSSGGGTTTGELFF
TRBJ1-5 | TRBV5-1 | - | TRBD1 | TGCGCCAGCAGCTTGGATGGGGCAGGGGGCCTGCCCCAGCATTTT | CASSLDGAGGLPQHF
TRBJ1-6 | TRBV27 | - | TRBD1 | TGTGCCAGCAGTTCAGGACAGGGGAGAAATTCACCCCTCCACTTT | CASSSGQGRNSPLHF
TRBJ2-2 | TRBV3-1/TRBV3-2 | - | - | TGTGCCAGCAGCCAAGGAGCAGGCGCCGGGGAGCTGTTTTTT | CASSQGAGAGELFF
TRBJ1-2 | TRBV4-3 | - | - | TGCGCCAGCAGCCAAGATGTGGCCGCTAGTCGGGGCTACACCTTC | CASSQDVAASRGYTF
TRBJ2-7 | TRBV5-6 | - | - | TGTGCCAGCAGCTTGGGACAGGTAACATACGAGCAGTACTTC | CASSLGQVTYEQYF
TRBJ2-2 | TRBV6-5 | - | TRBD1 | TGTGCCAGCAGTTACTCGAGAGGACAGGGAGCCGGGGAGCTGTTTTTT | CASSYSRGQGAGELFF
TRBJ1-6 | TRBV5-4 | - | - | TGTGCCAGCAGCAGAGGTTTTGGCTCACCCCTCCACTTT | CASSRGFGSPLHF
TRBJ1-1 | TRBV3-1/TRBV3-2 | - | - | TGTGCCAGCGGTTTCACGGGGGACACTGAAGCTTTCTTT | CASGFTGDTEAFF
TRBJ2-5 | TRBV19 | - | TRBD2 | TGTGCCAGTAGCGCGATGGGGGGGGAGGAGACCCAGTACTTC | CASSAMGGEETQYF
TRBJ2-2 | TRBV10-3 | - | - | TGTGCCGCGGGATCGACAACGAACACCGGGGAGCTGTTTTTT | CAAGSTTNTGELFF
TRBJ1-5 | TRBV12-2 | - | - | TGTGCAAGTCGTCCCTACAGGGGTAATCAGCCCCAGCATTTT | CASRPYRGNQPQHF
TRBJ1-1 | TRBV30 | few | TRBD1 | TGTGCCTCCACTACGACAGGGTGGAACACTGAAGCTTTCTTT | CASTTTGWNTEAFF
TRBJ2-5 | TRBV2 | - | TRBD1 | TGTGCCAGCACCAGGGGGCTGGGGGAGACCCAGTACTTC | CASTRGLGETQYF
TRBJ1-5 | TRBV4-3 | - | - | TGCGCCAGCAGCCAAGATATATTCCCGACAGGAACTAAGGGCAATCAGCCCCAGCATTTT | CASSQDIFPTGTKGNQPQHF
TRBJ2-2 | TRBV18 | - | - | TGTGCCAGCTCACCCGGGATCCCTCCGTCTAACACCGGGGAGCTGTTTTTT | CASSPGIPPSNTGELFF